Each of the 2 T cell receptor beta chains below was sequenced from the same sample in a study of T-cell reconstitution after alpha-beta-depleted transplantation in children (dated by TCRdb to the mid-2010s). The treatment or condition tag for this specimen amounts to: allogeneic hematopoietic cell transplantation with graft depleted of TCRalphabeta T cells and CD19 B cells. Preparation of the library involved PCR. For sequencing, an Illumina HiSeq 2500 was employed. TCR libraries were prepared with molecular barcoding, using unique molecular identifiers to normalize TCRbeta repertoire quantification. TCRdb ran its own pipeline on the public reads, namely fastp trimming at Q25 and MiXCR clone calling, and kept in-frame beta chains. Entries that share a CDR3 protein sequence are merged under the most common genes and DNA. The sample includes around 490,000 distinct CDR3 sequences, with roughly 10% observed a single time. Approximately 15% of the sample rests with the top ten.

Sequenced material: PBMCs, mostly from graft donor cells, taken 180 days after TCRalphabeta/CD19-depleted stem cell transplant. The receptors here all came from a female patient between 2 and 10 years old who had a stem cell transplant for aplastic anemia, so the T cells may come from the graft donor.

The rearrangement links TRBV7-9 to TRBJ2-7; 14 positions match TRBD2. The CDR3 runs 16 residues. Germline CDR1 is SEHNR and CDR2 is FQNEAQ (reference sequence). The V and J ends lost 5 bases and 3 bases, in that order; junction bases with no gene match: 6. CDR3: CASSPRTSGGIYEQYV. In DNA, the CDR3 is TGTGCCAGCAGCCCCAGGACTAGCGGGGGGATCTACGAGCAGTACGTC.

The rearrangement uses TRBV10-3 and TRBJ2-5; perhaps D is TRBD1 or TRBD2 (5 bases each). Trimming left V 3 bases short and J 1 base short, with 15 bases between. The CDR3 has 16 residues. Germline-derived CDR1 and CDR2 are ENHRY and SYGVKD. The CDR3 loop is CAISERVGTVQETQYF. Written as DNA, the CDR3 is TGTGCCATCAGTGAAAGGGTAGGGACCGTCCAAGAGACCCAGTACTTC.